This T cell receptor beta chain emerged from a study of cytomegalovirus exposure and HLA in healthy donors. Study conclusions and caveats: As a later analysis showed, a missense DCLRE1C variant was linked to trimming of TCR beta V- and J-genes. An apparent linkage of common viral pathogens to several of the most significant clusters emerged in a later analysis. According to an earlier analysis, most TCR beta V segments yielded productive rearrangements about 87% or about 30% of the time. Cytomegalovirus-associated status was assigned to roughly 160 TCR beta chains.

V lost 4 bases to trimming and J lost 6 bases, with 13 bases between them. The CDR3 is 15 residues long. CDR1 and CDR2 (germline): LNHDA, SQIVND (reference sequence). 60 Vbeta and 13 Jbeta primers were used in PCR. TCRdb's copy holds only in-frame clones and misses some; the assay was immunoSEQ multiplex PCR. The sample holds 95,000 to 150,000 clones, more than 75% seen once. Notes on this clone: The antigen remains undetermined.

The genes are TRBV19 and TRBJ1-6; weak D call: TRBD1 (5 bases). What was sequenced was PBMCs. The sequence came from a man in his forties in good health and CMV-seronegative. The CDR3 region has the DNA TGTGCCAGTAGTAGACGGGGGGACCTTAATTCACCCCTCCACTTT. Protein sequence: CASSRRGDLNSPLHF.